A selection of T cell receptor beta chains follows, all from one sample in a study of T cells in Graves' hyperthyroidism and ophthalmopathy. TCRdb re-called the multiplex PCR reads through MiXCR, storing one row per CDR3 protein. The sample lists about 570,000 distinct CDR3 sequences, approximately 44% occurring once. The specimen was peripheral blood or thyroid tissue (not recorded which). All receptors derive from an adult woman with Graves' disease, either hyperthyroidism or ophthalmopathy (not recorded which). CDR3s include the opening cysteine and the closing phenylalanine or tryptophan. Where a row states a size, it is once, few, many or the class of an expanded clone; other rows omit it.

TRBV2	.	TRBJ2-7	CASRSGSFTYEQYF
TRBV10-3	once	TRBJ1-1	CASSLNPEQGSSTEAFF
TRBV5-1	many	TRBJ1-1	CASAGIGGGLDTEAFF
TRBV20-1	.	TRBJ2-7	CSARRLGVAGAYEQYF
TRBV6-5	many	TRBJ1-4	CASRGETPRLFF
TRBV2	.	TRBJ2-7	CASEGQGREQYF
TRBV30	many	TRBJ2-7	CAWSVGGGEQYF
TRBV5-1	.	TRBJ2-2	CASSLRQAYTGELFF
TRBV20-1	many	TRBJ1-6	CSVLFRETSPLHF
TRBV20-1	.	TRBJ1-2	CSADPGAGGYYGYTF
TRBV9	many	TRBJ1-1	CASSVGGEHTEAFF
TRBV5-1	many	TRBJ2-2	CASTKGTGELFF
TRBV6-1	once	TRBJ2-7	CASSSWTVGSYEQYF
TRBV7-9	many	TRBJ1-1	CASSSQRANTEAFF
TRBV29-1	.	TRBJ2-7	CSGRTGGNEQYF
TRBV12-3/TRBV12-4	.	TRBJ1-5	CASSSMGGARNQPQHF
TRBV12-3/TRBV12-4	many	TRBJ2-6	CASSFRRRSGANVLTF
TRBV5-5	.	TRBJ1-1	CASSHDRDTEAFF
TRBV6-1	many	TRBJ1-1	CASSERRGDTEAFF
TRBV20-1	once	TRBJ2-7	CSARDRSSMYEQYF
TRBV2	.	TRBJ1-5	CARGGQHGGEPQHF
TRBV5-1	many	TRBJ2-7	CASVRRQGNEQYF
TRBV11-2	.	TRBJ2-2	CASSLGAWGASGTGELFF
TRBV4-2	many	TRBJ2-7	CASSHGDEAYEQYF
TRBV6-4	once	TRBJ1-1	CASSDSTGENTEAFF
TRBV7-9	.	TRBJ1-2	CAPNDRNYGYTF
TRBV7-2	few	TRBJ1-1	CASSLVTGMGTEAFF
TRBV25-1	once	TRBJ2-2	CASSASTGGTGELFF
TRBV6-1	few	TRBJ2-2	CASIERVGSNTGELFF
TRBV3-1	many	TRBJ1-1	CASSQDLGFTEAFF
TRBV6-6	.	TRBJ1-1	CASRIENTEAFF
TRBV6-1	few	TRBJ1-1	CASLKRGIYTEAFF
TRBV11-2	many	TRBJ2-7	CASSLGFVYEQYF
TRBV24-1	.	TRBJ2-7	CATQTSGSRQYF
TRBV27	.	TRBJ1-5	CASRSRAQESNQPHHF
TRBV7-3	many	TRBJ2-2	CASSLRATGELFF
TRBV30	many	TRBJ1-1	CAWREFDTEAFF
TRBV4-2	many	TRBJ1-1	CASSPIGSSEAFF
TRBV7-9	many	TRBJ2-2	CASSLKDTPGELFF
TRBV20-1	.	TRBJ1-5	CSATGSYSNQPQQF
TRBV7-6	.	TRBJ1-3	CASSHRDPTIYF
TRBV28	few	TRBJ1-1	CASSLGVRTVKAFF
TRBV3-1	.	TRBJ1-1	CASSPLSGTWTGIMNTEAFF
TRBV5-5	.	TRBJ1-2	CASTYTAAYGYTF
TRBV4-1	many	TRBJ2-2	CASRETVGDTGELFF
TRBV28	many	TRBJ2-7	CASRTGKSIEQYF
TRBV5-1	once	TRBJ1-2	CASSRTGQGFFGYTF